Listed below are T cell receptor beta chains from one sample, sequenced in a study of blood T cell repertoires in COVID-19. Clones were read by immunoSEQ multiplex PCR, and TCRdb kept only the in-frame ones, dropping some. This table has around 33,000 clones, 80% to 95% appearing once. Sequenced input: peripheral blood. The source of these receptors is a man aged 80 or over with acute or convalescent COVID-19. Each CDR3 is given with its conserved first and last residue. Fields, in order: CDR3 length, D gene, clone size, J gene, V gene, CDR3 DNA, CDR3 protein. A D gene is named only where the DNA matches it firmly. The size of a clone is reported for some rows only, either as once, few or many, or as a class for expanded clones.

>14|.|.|TRBJ1-6|TRBV5-1
TGCGCCAGCACTGACCCTAACCCAGGCTCACCCCTCCACTTT
CASTDPNPGSPLHF
>14|.|.|TRBJ2-1|TRBV24-1
TGTGCCACCAGTAAGGACTCCCTAGGGAATGAGCAGTTCTTC
CATSKDSLGNEQFF
>15|TRBD2|.|TRBJ2-5|TRBV3-1/TRBV3-2
TGTGCCAGCAGCCAAAACGGGAGGGTAGGGGAGACCCAGTACTTC
CASSQNGRVGETQYF
>15|.|few|TRBJ1-2|TRBV24-1
TGTGCCACCAGTCGGGACAAGAAATCTAACTATGGCTACACCTTC
CATSRDKKSNYGYTF
>20|TRBD1|.|TRBJ1-6|TRBV7-2
TGTGCCAGCAGCTTAGCGAGGGGACAGCTTTTTAGCTCCTATAATTCACCCCTCCACTTT
CASSLARGQLFSSYNSPLHF
>13|.|.|TRBJ1-1|TRBV11-2
TGTGCCAGCAGCTTAGCCCTCAGCACTGAAGCTTTCTTT
CASSLALSTEAFF
>17|.|.|TRBJ2-3|TRBV6-1
TGTGCCAGCAGTGGAGGAGGTGGTTTCTGGAGCACAGATACGCAGTATTTT
CASSGGGGFWSTDTQYF
>20|TRBD1|.|TRBJ2-2|TRBV4-1
TGCGCCAGCAGCCAATCCCGGGACAGGGCCTGTCGCCCGAACACCGGGGAGCTGTTTTTT
CASSQSRDRACRPNTGELFF
>17|.|.|TRBJ1-6|TRBV30
TGTGCCTGGAGGGACCTTACAGGGAGCTCCTATAATTCACCCCTCCACTTT
CAWRDLTGSSYNSPLHF
>16|TRBD1|.|TRBJ1-5|TRBV19
TGTGCCAGTAGTACAAACAGGGGGCATAGCAATCAGCCCCAGCATTTT
CASSTNRGHSNQPQHF
>15|.|.|TRBJ1-6|TRBV2
TGTGCCAGCAGTAGATCCCCGGGGTCCAATTCACCCCTCCACTTT
CASSRSPGSNSPLHF
>14|TRBD1|.|TRBJ1-5|TRBV7-8
TGTGCCAGCAGCCTGCCGGGACAGCATCAGCCCCAGCATTTT
CASSLPGQHQPQHF
>16|TRBD1|.|TRBJ2-7|TRBV5-4
TGTGCCAGCAGCTCAAACACAGGGGCAAGCTCCTACGAGCAGTACTTC
CASSSNTGASSYEQYF
>15|TRBD1|.|TRBJ1-1|TRBV10-3
TGTGCCATCAGTGTTTGGCCGACAGGGCCTACTGAAGCTTTCTTT
CAISVWPTGPTEAFF
>13|.|once|TRBJ1-2|TRBV6-5
TGTGCCAGCAGACCCGAGGGGGACTATGGCTACACCTTC
CASRPEGDYGYTF